Detailed here is one TCR beta chain. This clonotype was detected a few times. Its antigen remains undetermined. Base qualities are missing; no much larger clone stands one base away. The CDR3 runs 17 residues from the cysteine to the phenylalanine. The kept DNA is CDR3 alone, 51 bases in frame from the first base. Relative to germline, V is missing 0 bases and J is missing 3 bases, with 8 bases of the junction outside any gene match. According to the germline V gene (reference sequence), CDR1 reads SEHNR and CDR2 reads FQNEAQ. Ficoll-Paque density gradient centrifugation was the method used to isolate PBMCs. This record comes from a study of T-cell memory formation after mild COVID-19 (dated by TCRdb to the early 2020s). In the study overall: TCR sequence clusters from the two donors were largely donor specific. T-cell clones expanding and contracting after mild COVID-19 in two donors were tracked by longitudinal TCRalpha and TCRbeta repertoire sequencing. Two young, previously healthy adult volunteers, one female and one male, were included in the cohort.

Overall results and qualifications from the work: Contracting CD4+ clones appeared mostly in the CM and EM memory subsets, whereas CD8+ clones were enriched in EMRA. The detection of some responding clones in pre-infection memory suggests that pre-existing cross-reactive memory T cells joined the SARS-CoV-2 response. SARS-CoV-2 specificity of the second-wave clones peaking on day 37 was not confirmed. Clones contracting from day 15 to 85 had balanced CD4/CD8 phenotypes, while a second wave expanding from day 15 to 37 was biased towards CD4+. Only a couple of mild cases were covered in the study, and larger cohorts including severe cases with pre-infection samples were considered necessary.

The reads were generated on an Illumina NovaSeq 6000. cDNA libraries for TCRalpha and TCRbeta were prepared by 5'RACE using constant-segment primers, with sample barcodes and unique molecular identifiers added. Trizol reagent was used to extract RNA from every sample. Libraries were amplified in two PCR steps, with a second sample barcode and Illumina TruSeq adapters added in the second step. Sequencing of the libraries was done on an Illumina NovaSeq, producing 2 x 150 bp paired-end reads. From the authors' description of their analysis: Reads were demultiplexed and collapsed into UMI-guided consensus sequences with migec v1.2.7. Using mixcr v2.1.11, UMI consensuses were aligned to TRA and TRB V and J templates and then assembled into clonotypes. A clonotype was counted as expanded or contracted only when both edgeR and NoisET called the clonotype significant, with the noise models trained on biological replicates. For edgeR calls, the thresholds were a false discovery rate-adjusted p below 0.01 and a log2 fold-change of 1. As an exploratory analysis of dynamics, max-normalized trajectories of the 1000 most abundant clonotypes were examined with PCA combined with hierarchical clustering. The CD4 or CD8 phenotype of responding clones was assigned using the separately sequenced CD4+ and CD8+ repertoires. Through fastp at Q25 and MiXCR, TCRdb rebuilt clones from the public reads, retaining in-frame beta chains. Rows are combined by CDR3 protein, so each entry shows the most common genes and DNA. The V and J calls come from TCRdb's annotation, not from the publication. In this sample the table shows over 500,000 distinct CDR3 sequences, 15% to 20% of which occur a single time. Together, the top ten hold less than 10% of the sample.

The sequence is built from TRBV7-9 and TRBJ2-3; 8 junctional bases match TRBD1. The sequence derives from an adult woman who had mild COVID-19 (a few samples of this study predate the infection). The sample titles of this study are shuffled in the database, so cell type and time point are left out; the donor was told from shared clones. What was sequenced was PBMCs or a T cell subset sorted from them (not recorded which). The nucleotide sequence reads as follows: TGTGCCAGCAGCTTAGCTTACGGCAGGGGGCGGACAGATACGCAGTATTTT. This translates into CASSLAYGRGRTDTQYF.